This TCR beta chain was retrieved from a study of cytomegalovirus exposure and HLA in healthy donors. Germline-derived CDR1 and CDR2 are SEHNR and FQNEAQ (reference sequence). The CDR3 totals 15 residues. The V segment lost 5 bases and the J segment 4 bases; nucleotides outside the gene matches: 10. Assay used: immunoSEQ multiplex PCR; TCRdb lists only in-frame clones, some missing. The table includes 99,000 or so clones, roughly nine tenths detected once. This chain uses TRBV7-9 with TRBJ1-2; TRBD1 matches 7 bases. This receptor was taken from a woman between 18 and 30 years old in good health and CMV-seropositive. The specimen sequenced was PBMCs. The CDR3 nucleotides read TGTGCCAGCAGCCATCCGACAGGGACATTCTATGGCTACACCTTC. Translated: CASSHPTGTFYGYTF. Combining the CDR3 with reference TRBV7-9 and TRBJ1-2 gives the whole variable domain DTGVSQNPRHKITKRGQNVTFRCDPISEHNRLYWYRQTLGQGPEFLTYFQNEAQLEKSRLLSDRFSAERPKGSFSTLEIQRTEQGDSAMYLCASSHPTGTFYGYTFGSGTRLTVV.